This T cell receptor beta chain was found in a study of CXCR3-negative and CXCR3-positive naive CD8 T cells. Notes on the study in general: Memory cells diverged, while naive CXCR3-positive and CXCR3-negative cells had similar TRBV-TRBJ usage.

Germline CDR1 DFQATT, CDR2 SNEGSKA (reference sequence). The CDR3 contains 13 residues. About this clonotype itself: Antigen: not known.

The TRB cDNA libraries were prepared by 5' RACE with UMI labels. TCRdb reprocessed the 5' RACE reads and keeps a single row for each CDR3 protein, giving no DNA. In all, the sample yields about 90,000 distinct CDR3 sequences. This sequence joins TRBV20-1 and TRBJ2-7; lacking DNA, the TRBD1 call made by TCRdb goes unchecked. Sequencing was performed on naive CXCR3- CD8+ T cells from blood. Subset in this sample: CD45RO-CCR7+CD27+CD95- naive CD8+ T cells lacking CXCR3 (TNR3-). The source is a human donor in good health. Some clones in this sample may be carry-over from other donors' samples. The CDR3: CSARAGGENEQYF.